These 5 T cell receptor beta chains share one sample of origin, sequenced in a study of CD4 T cells in relation to SARS-CoV-2 and coronaviruses. Antigen specificity for these receptors is unknown. Some clones are missing from TCRdb's copy, which holds only in-frame ones; the method was immunoSEQ multiplex PCR. Of about 20,000 clones listed, over 70% are singletons. The unexposed donors gave CD4+ T cells in 2011-2018, prior to COVID-19. The cells were cultured for 10 days before CD4+ T cells were isolated. Material: CD4+ T cells from PBMCs, cultured in vitro. The receptor source for this set is a human donor in good health.

The chain employs TRBV2 and TRBJ1-5; D is ambiguous. The CDR3 totals 15 residues. Germline CDR1 SNHLY, CDR2 FYNNEI. V dropped 5 bases and J dropped 0 bases, with 11 bases sitting between them. CDR3 DNA: TGTGCCAGCAGTTTCCCCCAGGATAGCAATCAGCCCCAGCATTTT. Amino acids: CASSFPQDSNQPQHF. Variable domain in full (rest from reference TRBV2 and TRBJ1-5): EPEVTQTPSHQVTQMGQEVILRCVPISNHLYFYWYRQILGQKVEFLVSFYNNEISEKSEIFDDQFSVERPDGSNFTLKIRSTKLEDSAMYFCASSFPQDSNQPQHFGDGTRLSIL.

The chain links TRBV4-1 to TRBJ1-1; possible D gene TRBD1, 5 bases. The CDR3 contains 14 residues. Trimming pared 0 bases from V and 4 bases from J, leaving 9 bases between. Germline V gene lookup returns CDR1 MGHRA and CDR2 YSYEKL. In DNA form, the CDR3 reads TGCGCCAGCAGCCAAGATACCAGGGTCACTGAAGCTTTCTTT. Protein product: CASSQDTRVTEAFF.

This chain links TRBV11-2 with TRBJ1-3; possible D gene TRBD1, 5 bases. V was cut by 3 bases and J by 4 bases, with 13 bases left in between. This CDR3 contains 15 residues. Germline V CDR1 and CDR2: SGHAT, FQNNGV. DNA of the CDR3: TGTGCCAGCAGCTTCTTCCGGGACCTCGGAAACACCATATATTTT. Translated, it gives CASSFFRDLGNTIYF.

V usage is TRBV7-2 and J usage is TRBJ2-2, with D tentatively TRBD2 (5 bases). Germline loops: CDR1 SGHTA, CDR2 FQGNSA. The ends were cut back, 3 bases at V and 3 bases at J, with 8 bases in the middle. CDR3 length: 14 amino acids. The CDR3 DNA sequence: TGTGCCAGCAGCTTGGTCGGGGACACCGGGGAGCTGTTTTTT. Translation gives CASSLVGDTGELFF. Drawing the rest from reference TRBV7-2 and TRBJ2-2, the complete variable domain is GAGVSQSPSNKVTEKGKDVELRCDPISGHTALYWYRQSLGQGLEFLIYFQGNSAPDKSGLPSDRFSAERTGGSVSTLTIQRTQQEDSAVYLCASSLVGDTGELFFGEGSRLTVL.

The gene calls are TRBV24-1 and TRBJ2-2; no definite D call. Germline-derived CDR1 and CDR2 are KGHDR and SFDVKD. This CDR3 is built from 13 residues. V gave up 7 bases and J gave up 1 base, with 6 bases separating them. CDR3 region: CATSPGNTGELFF. The CDR3, as DNA: TGTGCCACCAGCCCCGGGAACACCGGGGAGCTGTTTTTT.